This T cell receptor (beta chain) was sequenced during a study of CD8+ T cells in alopecia areata (dated by TCRdb to 2017 to 2018). The study in broad terms: Treated patients were enrolled in an open-label pilot trial of oral tofacitinib, 5 to 10 mg twice daily, for moderate-to-severe alopecia areata. Patients stayed on tofacitinib for 6 to 18 months and then had 6 months of follow-up off drug so that delayed response and recurrence could be assessed. Scalp clonality was compared among normal scalp (n=4), patchy alopecia areata scalp (n=8), and alopecia totalis/universalis scalp (n=8). RNA was extracted with the PAXgene miRNA kit for fixed scalp, the miRNeasy kit for PBMCs, and the RNeasy kit for mouse skin. Patients on tofacitinib were biopsied at baseline and after 4 and 24 weeks of treatment, and several of the patients also had a later scalp biopsy. In both human patients and the C3H/HeJ mouse model, the study applied high-throughput TCRbeta sequencing to look at T cell clonal expansion in alopecia areata. In humans, TCRbeta sequencing was performed on scalp tissue and on sorted CD4+ and CD8+ peripheral blood T cells from healthy controls and from patients with patchy or totalis/universalis alopecia areata. immunoSEQ multiplex PCR using 35 Vbeta forward primers and 13 Jbeta reverse primers was used to amplify TCRbeta CDR3 regions. General findings and caveats noted by the study authors: Lesional scalp, especially in alopecia totalis/universalis, showed higher clonality and more expanded CD8+ clones than normal scalp, suggesting antigenic drive. Compared with mice, TCR sequences shared between patients were less clear, possibly partly because of HLA diversity across the patient population. Unlike mouse skin, which is dominated by gammadelta T cells, normal human skin has resident alphabeta T cells that are also sequenced, and this complicates analysis of the scalp TCR repertoire.

This specimen's time point label, per the study, means: baseline before oral tofacitinib. From alopecia areata patients, peripheral blood was collected along with lesional scalp punch biopsies. PBMCs were isolated by density centrifugation and stained for CD3, CD4 and CD8, and CD4+ and CD8+ T cells were sorted on a FACSAria. This clone has a handful of counts. Its antigen is currently not known. One base away there is no much larger clone; base qualities are not given. Relative to germline, V is 0 bases shorter and J is 10 bases shorter, with 15 bases between their ends. Per the germline V gene, MGHRA is the CDR1 and YSYEKL is the CDR2. Spanning cysteine to phenylalanine, the CDR3 consists of 14 amino acids. Kept here is only the CDR3 DNA, which spans 42 bases and is read in frame from base 1. The library was made by the immunoSEQ multiplex PCR assay. To provide template for TCR sequencing, every sample had RNA extracted and reverse transcribed into cDNA. SuperScript III was used for first-strand cDNA synthesis, primed with a 2:1 mix of oligo-dT and random hexamers. A synthetic immune receptor repertoire was used to measure amplification bias, and any remaining bias was corrected computationally. As for how the authors treated the data: Raw reads were preprocessed for error removal, and CDR3 was defined according to IMGT conventions as running from the conserved cysteine to phenylalanine. Clonality was computed by normalizing Shannon entropy by log2 of the number of productive unique TCRs and subtracting the result from 1. Whether each scalp clone was CD4 or CD8 was inferred by checking scalp TCRbeta sequences against the CD4 and CD8 repertoires from sorted blood. The immuneACCESS repertoire file appears here via TCRdb, limited to in-frame rearrangements. These files lack a portion of the clones; in checked studies, under half of the deficit traces to unresolved V genes, and the cause of the others is not known. The DNA gave D and trimming, while V, J and clone size come from that table. The sample yields some 120,000 clones; approximately 53% were counted once. Roughly 4.5% of the sample lies in the top ten.

Sequencing used CD4+ T cells sorted from blood, obtained at week 0. Recombination linked TRBV4-1 to TRBJ1-1, with no D gene named confidently. The source of this sequence is a human donor with alopecia areata. The CDR3 sequence is CASSQEVGGSGAFF. The DNA is TGCGCCAGCAGCCAAGAAGTAGGAGGTTCCGGAGCTTTCTTT.